Listed below are T cell receptor beta chains from one sample, sequenced in a study of T-cell memory formation after mild COVID-19. TCRdb itself ran the 5' RACE reads through MiXCR, one entry per CDR3 protein. The sample consists of more than 350,000 distinct CDR3 sequences, about 17% of them appearing once. The sequencing input was PBMCs or a T cell subset sorted from them (not recorded which). These receptors came from a man aged 18 to 30 who had mild COVID-19 (a few samples of this study predate the infection). Cell type and time point are not known. The CDR3 runs from the conserved cysteine through the conserved F or W. The order of the fields is CDR3 DNA, CDR3 protein, J gene, D gene, V gene, clone size. The D gene is left open where the match is weak. Clone size, where shown, is once, few, many, or a class for clones that have expanded.

CDR3 DNA: TGTGCCACCAGCATCGGGACTAGCAATCAGCCCCAGCATTTT
CDR3 protein: CATSIGTSNQPQHF
J gene: TRBJ1-5
D gene: .
V gene: TRBV15
clone size: .

CDR3 DNA: TGCAGCGTTGAAAACCTGGCAGGGACTGAAGCTTTCTTT
CDR3 protein: CSVENLAGTEAFF
J gene: TRBJ1-1
D gene: .
V gene: TRBV29-1
clone size: few

CDR3 DNA: TGTGCCAGCAGTTACTCTGGGGCCAGGGCTGAAGCTTTCTTT
CDR3 protein: CASSYSGARAEAFF
J gene: TRBJ1-1
D gene: .
V gene: TRBV6-5
clone size: few

CDR3 DNA: TGTGCCAGCAGCTTTCAGGGTACTGAAGCTTTCTTT
CDR3 protein: CASSFQGTEAFF
J gene: TRBJ1-1
D gene: .
V gene: TRBV7-2
clone size: .

CDR3 DNA: TGTGCCAGCAGCGACAGGGCGAGCTCTGGAAACACCATATATTTT
CDR3 protein: CASSDRASSGNTIYF
J gene: TRBJ1-3
D gene: TRBD1
V gene: TRBV7-6
clone size: .

CDR3 DNA: TGTGCCAGCAGCACCCGGGCAGGGCAAGAGACCCAGTACTTC
CDR3 protein: CASSTRAGQETQYF
J gene: TRBJ2-5
D gene: .
V gene: TRBV7-2
clone size: .

CDR3 DNA: TGTGCCAGCATCAGGACAGGGATCAGTCCCTACGAGCAGTACTTC
CDR3 protein: CASIRTGISPYEQYF
J gene: TRBJ2-7
D gene: TRBD1
V gene: TRBV6-2/TRBV6-3
clone size: few

CDR3 DNA: TGTGCCAGCAGCCACCTCCGGGACAACAACTACGAGCAGTACTTC
CDR3 protein: CASSHLRDNNYEQYF
J gene: TRBJ2-7
D gene: .
V gene: TRBV4-2
clone size: few

CDR3 DNA: TGTGCCAGCGCACAGTCACCAAATCAGCCCCAGCATTTT
CDR3 protein: CASAQSPNQPQHF
J gene: TRBJ1-5
D gene: .
V gene: TRBV6-1
clone size: .

CDR3 DNA: TGTGCCAGCAGCGTCGGAACAGGGGGGATACATCAGCCCCAGCATTTT
CDR3 protein: CASSVGTGGIHQPQHF
J gene: TRBJ1-5
D gene: TRBD1
V gene: TRBV9
clone size: few